This is a list of T cell receptor beta chains from one sample in a study of cytomegalovirus exposure and HLA in healthy donors. The assay was immunoSEQ multiplex PCR, and TCRdb's table has in-frame clones only and misses some. This sample has fewer than 100,000 clones, with approximately 79% found just once. Sequenced material: PBMCs. The source of these receptors is a female donor in good health and CMV-seronegative. The CDR3 runs from the conserved cysteine through the conserved F or W. A D gene is named only where the DNA matches it firmly. Rows may omit the clone size; those that give it use once, few, many or a size class.

J gene,clone size,D gene,V gene,CDR3 DNA,CDR3 protein
TRBJ2-3,once,TRBD2,TRBV2,TGTGCCAGCAGGACTAGCGGGGGGGATACGCAGTATTTT,CASRTSGGDTQYF
TRBJ2-7,few,.,TRBV6-5,TGTGCCAGCAAAAGACAGGTTAGCTCCTACGAGCAGTACTTC,CASKRQVSSYEQYF
TRBJ2-2,once,.,TRBV6-5,TGTGCCAGCAGTGCCGGGACTGCGCACACCGGGGAGCTGTTTTTT,CASSAGTAHTGELFF
TRBJ1-2,.,TRBD1,TRBV7-9,TGTGCCAGCAGCACCCGGGACAGAGAGCTGACGGGCTACACCTTC,CASSTRDRELTGYTF
TRBJ2-1,few,TRBD1,TRBV27,TGTGCCAGCAGTTTAAGGGGGCCTAACATTGGGAATGAGCAGTTCTTC,CASSLRGPNIGNEQFF
TRBJ2-5,.,TRBD1,TRBV18,TGTGCCAGCTCACCGAGGGGACAGCAAGAGACCCAGTACTTC,CASSPRGQQETQYF
TRBJ1-2,.,.,TRBV4-1,TGCGCCAGCAGCCAAGTGATCGGGGTGGCTGGCTACACCTTC,CASSQVIGVAGYTF
TRBJ2-3,.,TRBD2,TRBV5-4,TGTGCCAGCAGCTTACTAGCGGGGGGCCATTCGACAGATACGCAGTATTTT,CASSLLAGGHSTDTQYF
TRBJ1-4,.,.,TRBV6-5,TGTGCCAGCAGTTACGAAAATCAGGGCCTGGAAAAACTGTTTTTT,CASSYENQGLEKLFF
TRBJ2-7,.,TRBD2,TRBV19,TGTGCCAGTAGTCCATGGGGGACTAGCGGGTCCTACGAGCAGTACTTC,CASSPWGTSGSYEQYF
TRBJ2-1,.,.,TRBV6-1,TGTGCCAGCAGTGGGGACTGGGTAAATGAGCAGTTCTTC,CASSGDWVNEQFF
TRBJ2-7,.,TRBD2,TRBV4-1,TGCGCCAGCAGCCAAGTTGCGGGAGTCTACGAGCAGTACTTC,CASSQVAGVYEQYF
TRBJ1-2,once,.,TRBV14,TGTGCCATCGCGACAGCTAACTATGGCTACACCTTC,CAIATANYGYTF
TRBJ1-1,few,.,TRBV6-5,TGTGCCAGCTGCCTGTTCAGGAACACTGAAGCTTTCTTT,CASCLFRNTEAFF
TRBJ1-2,.,.,TRBV4-3,TGCGCCAGCAGCCCCCGGGAATTCAACTATGGCTACACCTTC,CASSPREFNYGYTF
TRBJ1-1,.,TRBD1,TRBV10-1,TGCGCCAGCAGAAACGGGACAGGGAACACTGAAGCTTTCTTT,CASRNGTGNTEAFF
TRBJ2-3,.,.,TRBV6-5,TGTGCCAGCAGAAGGACGGGGGAACGCACAGATACGCAGTATTTT,CASRRTGERTDTQYF
TRBJ1-4,.,.,TRBV4-3,TGCGCCAGCACCGGACAGATTAATGAAAAACTGTTTTTT,CASTGQINEKLFF
TRBJ2-7,.,.,TRBV5-1,TGCGCCAGCAGCCGGACAGCGGAAGAGCAGTACTTC,CASSRTAEEQYF
TRBJ2-5,.,.,TRBV10-3,TGTGCCATCAGTGCAAACTCGGGGACCCAGTACTTC,CAISANSGTQYF
TRBJ2-7,.,.,TRBV10-1,TGCGCCAGCAGTGAGGTTGGTAGGGCTGGAGGGACCTACGAGCAGTACTTC,CASSEVGRAGGTYEQYF
TRBJ2-7,.,TRBD2,TRBV28,TGTGCCAGCGAGGGGTCTAGCGGGGGGGCCTGGTCCTACGAGCAGTACTTC,CASEGSSGGAWSYEQYF
TRBJ2-3,.,.,TRBV10-1,TGCGCCAGCAGTGAGGCGGTAGATACGCAGTATTTT,CASSEAVDTQYF
TRBJ2-3,.,TRBD2,TRBV27,TGTGCCAGCAGTTGGGGACTAGCGGGAGCCCCCCAATTCACAGATACGCAGTATTTT,CASSWGLAGAPQFTDTQYF
TRBJ1-2,.,.,TRBV18,TGTGCCAGCTCACCAGATACAGGGTTGTCCTATGGCTACACCTTC,CASSPDTGLSYGYTF
TRBJ2-1,.,.,TRBV28,TGTGCCAGCAGACCGAGGACAGTTGACAATGAGCAGTTCTTC,CASRPRTVDNEQFF
TRBJ2-7,.,TRBD2,TRBV7-2,TGTGCCAGCAGCTTATGGCGGGGGGACTACGAGCAGTACTTC,CASSLWRGDYEQYF
TRBJ2-3,.,.,TRBV6-5,TGTGCCAGCAGTCCCCGGGACACCCCCGTGGGGACGCAGTATTTT,CASSPRDTPVGTQYF
TRBJ2-5,.,TRBD1,TRBV19,TGTGCCAGTAGCCATACAGGGGGCGGTAAGACCCAGTACTTC,CASSHTGGGKTQYF
TRBJ2-3,.,.,TRBV5-4,TGTGCCAGCAGCCTTTCTAGCACAGATACGCAGTATTTT,CASSLSSTDTQYF
TRBJ2-5,.,.,TRBV10-3,TGTGCCATCAGCGACGACACGCAAGAGACCCAGTACTTC,CAISDDTQETQYF
TRBJ2-7,.,TRBD1,TRBV2,TGTGCCAGCAAGGGGACAGGGAACTCCTACGAGCAGTACTTC,CASKGTGNSYEQYF
TRBJ1-2,.,.,TRBV6-6,TGTGCCAGCAGTACAGCCTATGGCTACACCTTC,CASSTAYGYTF
TRBJ1-2,.,.,TRBV14,TGTGCCAGCAGCCAAGGACAAAGTGGCTATGGCTACACCTTC,CASSQGQSGYGYTF
TRBJ2-3,.,TRBD1,TRBV14,TGTGCCAGCAGCCAACAACGACTGACAGGGGATACGCAGTATTTT,CASSQQRLTGDTQYF
TRBJ2-3,.,TRBD2,TRBV7-2,TGTGCCAGCAGCTTGACTAGCGGCACAGATACGCAGTATTTT,CASSLTSGTDTQYF
TRBJ2-7,.,.,TRBV7-2,TGTGCCAGCAGCTCCCTAGGGGGAGTCCACGAGCAGTACTTC,CASSSLGGVHEQYF
TRBJ2-3,once,TRBD2,TRBV29-1,TGCAGCGGGTCTACTATCACGACTAGCGGAGGGTCAGATACGCAGTATTTT,CSGSTITTSGGSDTQYF
TRBJ2-2,.,TRBD1,TRBV15,TGTGCCACCACTCCGGACAGGGCCCGCACCGGGGAGCTGTTTTTT,CATTPDRARTGELFF
TRBJ2-7,.,.,TRBV27,TGTGCCAGCAGTTTAGGCGGAGAGCAGTACTTC,CASSLGGEQYF
TRBJ2-2,.,.,TRBV6-5,TGTGCCAGCGGATACAGGAGCTTGGGTTCCGGGGAGCTGTTTTTT,CASGYRSLGSGELFF
TRBJ1-5,.,.,TRBV28,TGTGCCAGCAGTTCCGCAGAGGTGACCAATCAGCCCCAGCATTTT,CASSSAEVTNQPQHF
TRBJ1-1,.,TRBD1,TRBV27,TGTGCCAGCAGTTCCGACGGGACAGGGCTAGTGGCTGAAGCTTTCTTT,CASSSDGTGLVAEAFF
TRBJ2-7,.,TRBD1,TRBV19,TGTGCCACCGGGACAGCTACCCCCTACGAGCAGTACTTC,CATGTATPYEQYF
TRBJ2-1,once,TRBD2,TRBV28,TGTGCCAGCAGTCCGACAGCGGGAGCCAATGACAATGAGCAGTTCTTC,CASSPTAGANDNEQFF
TRBJ1-5,few,TRBD1,TRBV7-8,TGTGCCAGCAGCTTAGCCAAGACAGGGATTGATCGCAATCAGCCCCAGCATTTT,CASSLAKTGIDRNQPQHF